The 26 T cell receptor beta chains below all came from one sample that was sequenced in a study of CD4+ T cells in melanoma. Measured with immunoSEQ multiplex PCR; TCRdb has only the in-frame clones, and not every one. Altogether roughly 60,000 clones are present, about 70% being singletons, with the ten largest covering under 5.5%. The sample was tumor tissue. These receptors all come from a human donor with melanoma.

The chain is built from TRBV6-6 and TRBJ1-1, with D uncertain. The CDR3 runs to 13 residues. Trimming cost V 0 bases and J 11 bases, with 13 bases left between them. Germline CDR1 MNHNY, CDR2 SVGAGI (reference sequence). The CDR3 DNA reads as TGTGCCAGCAGTTACTCCACAGAAAAGTTGGCTTTCTTT. Translation: CASSYSTEKLAFF.

The chain employs TRBV28 and TRBJ1-2; D gene uncertain. Germline CDR1 is MDHEN and CDR2 is SYDVKM. The V end lost 3 bases, the J end lost 3 bases, and 8 bases lay between the germline ends. This CDR3 has 13 amino acids. The CDR3 sequence is CASSFGSDYGYTF. In nucleotides, the CDR3 is TGTGCCAGCAGTTTCGGGTCAGACTATGGCTACACCTTC.

The CDR3 nucleotides read TGTGCCAGCAGTTACGGCAGGCGGGGGACTAATGAAAAACTGTTTTTT. This sequence encodes CASSYGRRGTNEKLFF. V is TRBV6-5 and J is TRBJ1-4, with D perhaps TRBD1 (5 bases). V was pared by 2 bases and J by 2 bases, with 12 bases between. The CDR3 loop spans 16 amino acids. The germline V gene encodes CDR1 MNHEY and CDR2 SVGAGI.

This clone showed up many times. CDR3 protein: CATSRDSYGYTF. In DNA form, the CDR3 reads TGTGCCACCAGCAGGGACAGCTATGGCTACACCTTC. The gene calls are TRBV15 and TRBJ1-2; tentatively, D is TRBD1 (6 bases). This CDR3 region has 12 residues. The germline V gene has CDR1 LNHNV and CDR2 YYDKDF (reference sequence). Trimming removed 3 bases at V and 4 bases at J, with 6 bases between.

The chain carries TRBV4-3 and TRBJ1-5; unclear D gene. The CDR3 is made up of 15 amino acids. Germline CDR1 reads LGHNA; CDR2 reads YSLEER. V was pared by 0 bases and J by 3 bases, with 9 bases between. In DNA, the CDR3 is TGCGCCAGCAGCCAAGACCGCAACCTCAATCAGCCCCAGCATTTT. This encodes CASSQDRNLNQPQHF.

This clone was recorded many times. The genes are TRBV7-4 and TRBJ2-4; a possible D gene is TRBD1 (6 bases). Trimming took 1 base from V and 8 from J, leaving 18 bases between them. Germline lookup yields CDR1 SGHVT and CDR2 SQSDAQ. This CDR3 is built from 16 residues. CDR3 sequence reads: CASSLGGLLNRDIQYF. DNA of the CDR3: TGTGCCAGCAGCTTAGGGGGCCTTTTGAACAGGGACATTCAGTACTTC.

The CDR3 loop reads CASAGPRHEQFF. CDR3 DNA sequence: TGTGCCAGCGCCGGGCCCCGCCATGAGCAGTTCTTC. The chain joins TRBV11-3 to TRBJ2-1; D remains unclear. The CDR3 is 12 residues long. CDR1 is SGHNT and CDR2 is YENEEA in the germline V gene. The V gene lost 8 bases and the J gene lost 8 bases, with 13 bases spanning the gap.

CDR3 in DNA: TGTGCCAGCAGCCCAACAGGGAGCACTGAAGCTTTCTTT. This translates into CASSPTGSTEAFF. V and J are TRBV7-3 and TRBJ1-1, with D maybe TRBD1 (6 bases). The V end lost 5 bases, the J end lost 4 bases, and 11 bases lay between the germline ends. CDR3 length: 13 residues. From germline, CDR1 is SGHTA and CDR2 FQGTGA.

CDR3 DNA: TGTGCCAGCTCACCACAGCCGGACGAGCAGTACTTC. Translating it yields CASSPQPDEQYF. This chain uses TRBV18 with TRBJ2-7; D is unresolved. Germline V gene data show CDR1 as KGHSH and CDR2 as LQKENI. CDR3 length: 12 amino acids. Between the trimmed V and J ends, which lost 1 base and 5 bases, there was a span of 6 bases.

This rearrangement joins TRBV28 to TRBJ2-2; D unresolved. V was cut by 6 bases and J by 5 bases, with 16 bases left in between. Germline CDR1 and CDR2: MDHEN and SYDVKM. The CDR3 runs to 15 residues. The CDR3 reads CASSQPSLGTGELFF. CDR3 bases: TGTGCCAGCAGCCAACCCTCCCTAGGAACCGGGGAGCTGTTTTTT.

The chain combines TRBV13 with TRBJ2-2; tentative D call: TRBD1 (6 bases). Germline V CDR1 and CDR2: PRHDT, FYEKMQ (reference sequence). Trimming removed 8 bases from V and 0 bases from J, with 13 bases in between. CDR3 length equals 15 residues. CDR3: CASSPGHPNTGELFF. CDR3 sequence (DNA): TGTGCCAGCTCGCCGGGACATCCGAACACCGGGGAGCTGTTTTTT.

The rearrangement joins TRBV13 to TRBJ1-1; possibly TRBD1 for D (5 bases). Trimming cost V 0 bases and J 6 bases, with 8 bases left between them. Germline CDR1 reads PRHDT; CDR2 reads FYEKMQ (reference sequence). CDR3 length: 13 residues. CDR3 bases: TGTGCCAGCAGCTTAGGCCTGGGGGCTGAAGCTTTCTTT. Protein sequence: CASSLGLGAEAFF.

The table lists this clone with a count of one. V and J are TRBV28 and TRBJ2-3; no firm D call. Germline assignment: CDR1 MDHEN and CDR2 SYDVKM. There are 14 residues in the CDR3. V was pared by 1 base and J by 4 bases, with 9 bases between. CDR3 sequence (DNA): TGTGCCAGCAGTTTATCTCGGGTCGCAGATACGCAGTATTTT. Protein product: CASSLSRVADTQYF. The complete variable domain, with remaining parts taken from reference TRBV28 and TRBJ2-3, reads DVKVTQSSRYLVKRTGEKVFLECVQDMDHENMFWYRQDPGLGLRLIYFSYDVKMKEKGDIPEGYSVSREKKERFSLILESASTNQTSMYLCASSLSRVADTQYFGPGTRLTVL.

This clone was seen ten or more times. This chain links TRBV7-9 with TRBJ2-1; TRBD1 matches at 7 bases. V trimming: 4 bases; J trimming: 9 bases; junction bases outside the gene matches: 6. The CDR3 contains 13 residues. CDR1 and CDR2 from the germline V gene are SEHNR and FQNEAQ (reference sequence). The chain's CDR3 is CASSYNRGGEQFF. CDR3 DNA: TGTGCCAGCAGCTACAACAGGGGCGGTGAGCAGTTCTTC.

This clone was recorded once. V usage is TRBV6-5 and J usage is TRBJ1-3; unclear D gene. Germline CDR1 reads MNHEY; CDR2 reads SVGAGI. CDR3 length: 13 amino acids. Trimming cost V 4 bases and J 0 bases, with 4 bases left between them. The CDR3 nucleotides are TGTGCCAGCAGTTTAGTCTCTGGAAACACCATATATTTT. It specifies CASSLVSGNTIYF.

This clone has just a few counts. The gene calls are TRBV28 and TRBJ2-7, with D possibly TRBD2 on 6 matching bases. V was trimmed by 6 bases and J by 3 bases, leaving 12 bases between them. The CDR3 spans 13 residues. Germline CDR1 and CDR2: MDHEN and SYDVKM. The CDR3 DNA sequence: TGTGCCAGCAGACCGGGACTCCTCTACGAGCAGTACTTC. Its translation is CASRPGLLYEQYF.

J is TRBJ2-1 and V is TRBV28; D is possibly TRBD1 or TRBD2 (6 bases each). V dropped 2 bases and J dropped 7 bases, with 12 bases sitting between them. This CDR3 is 14 amino acids long. Germline V gene data show CDR1 as MDHEN and CDR2 as SYDVKM. For the CDR3, the DNA is TGTGCCAGCAGTTTACAAAGGGGGAGGAATGAGCAGTTCTTC. The encoded protein is CASSLQRGRNEQFF.

This clone was counted only a few times. The genes are TRBV7-2 and TRBJ1-6, with D perhaps TRBD1 (5 bases). CDR1 is SGHTA and CDR2 is FQGNSA in the germline V gene. The CDR3 totals 14 residues. With 6 bases removed from V and 4 bases from J, the gap between germline ends came to 10 bases. The CDR3 coding sequence is TGTGCCAGCAGGCAGGGCACTTATAATTCACCCCTCCACTTT. This translates into CASRQGTYNSPLHF.

In this sample, this clone turned up a few times. This chain uses TRBV4-3 with TRBJ1-3, with D unclear. CDR1 is LGHNA and CDR2 is YSLEER in the germline V gene. The CDR3 length is 15 residues. Trimming removed 0 bases from V and 3 bases from J, with 9 bases in between. CDR3 bases: TGCGCCAGCAGCCAAGACTGGTTCATTGGAAACACCATATATTTT. Its translation is CASSQDWFIGNTIYF.

This clone was seen a single time. Sequence at one end of the junction differs from germline and may be a read error. The chain joins TRBV2 to TRBJ2-3; D is possibly TRBD2 (6 bases). The germline V gene encodes CDR1 SNHLY and CDR2 FYNNEI. The CDR3 contains 14 residues. CDR3 nucleotide sequence: TGTGCCAGCAGTGAGGGGGAACAGCGGGCAATCCGGAATTTT. Encoded protein: CASSEGEQRAIRNF.

V usage is TRBV29-1 and J usage is TRBJ2-5, with TRBD2 as a possible D gene (7 bases). The V and J ends lost 7 bases and 2 bases respectively, with 14 bases between them. The CDR3 extends over 13 amino acids. Germline lookup yields CDR1 SQVTM and CDR2 ANQGSEA. The chain's CDR3 is CSGEGGRQETQYF. CDR3 DNA: TGCAGCGGGGAGGGGGGCAGACAAGAGACCCAGTACTTC.

The chain is built from TRBV27 and TRBJ2-7; weak D call: TRBD1 (6 bases). This CDR3 has 16 amino acids. V was shortened by 0 bases and J by 0 bases, with 12 bases between the two germline ends. Germline CDR1 is MNHEY and CDR2 is SMNVEV (reference sequence). The CDR3 reads CASSLSIRGSSYEQYF. The CDR3 bases are TGTGCCAGCAGTTTATCAATCAGGGGTAGCTCCTACGAGCAGTACTTC.

A remark on this clone: The junction does not match germline at one end; this may be a read error. The chain links TRBV9 to TRBJ1-2; 8 bases line up with TRBD1. This CDR3 has 12 residues. Germline loops: CDR1 SGDLS, CDR2 YYNGEE. The CDR3 is CASSVGRQGLSF. The CDR3, as DNA: TGTGCCAGCAGCGTAGGTCGACAGGGGCTTTCCTTC.

The table lists this clone with a count of one. The chain joins TRBV7-9 to TRBJ1-1; 10 bases match TRBD1. The CDR3 covers 16 residues. CDR1 SEHNR and CDR2 FQNEAQ come from the germline V gene (reference sequence). V gave up 4 bases and J gave up 4 bases; unmatched junction bases: 9. The CDR3 spells CASSSIGQGVATEAFF. CDR3 DNA: TGTGCCAGCAGCTCCATCGGACAGGGGGTCGCCACTGAAGCTTTCTTT.

The CDR3 sequence is CASSPGLTVHATNEKLFF. In nucleotides, the CDR3 is TGTGCCAGCAGCCCCGGGCTAACCGTTCATGCAACTAATGAAAAACTGTTTTTT. This chain links TRBV11-1 with TRBJ1-4; D remains ambiguous. CDR1 SGHAT and CDR2 FQDESV come from the germline V gene (reference sequence). Trimming pared 5 bases from V and 0 bases from J, leaving 19 bases between. The CDR3 covers 18 residues.

This clone has just a few counts. The V gene is TRBV4-1, the J gene TRBJ1-4; the D gene is possibly TRBD1 (5 bases). The CDR3 spans 15 residues. Per germline, CDR1 MGHRA and CDR2 YSYEKL. The V end was cut by 1 base, the J end by 6 bases, with 12 bases between. In DNA, the CDR3 is TGCGCCAGCAGCCAAGCGGCAGGGCTTGATGAAAAACTGTTTTTT. This translates into CASSQAAGLDEKLFF.